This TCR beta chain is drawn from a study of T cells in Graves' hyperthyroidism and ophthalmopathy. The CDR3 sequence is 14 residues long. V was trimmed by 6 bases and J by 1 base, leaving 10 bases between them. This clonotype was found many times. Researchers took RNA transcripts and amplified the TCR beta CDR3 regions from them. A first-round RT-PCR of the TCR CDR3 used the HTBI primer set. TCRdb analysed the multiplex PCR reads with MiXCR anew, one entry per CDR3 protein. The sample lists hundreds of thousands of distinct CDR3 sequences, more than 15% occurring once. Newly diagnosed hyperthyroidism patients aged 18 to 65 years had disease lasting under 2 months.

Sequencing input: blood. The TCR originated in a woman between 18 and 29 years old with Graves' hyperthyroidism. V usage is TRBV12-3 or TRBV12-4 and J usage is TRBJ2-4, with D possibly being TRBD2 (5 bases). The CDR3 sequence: CASSPPGAKNIQYF. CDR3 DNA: TGTGCCAGCAGCCCTCCGGGGGCCAAAAACATTCAGTACTTC.